Presented here are 17 T cell receptor beta chains from one specimen sequenced in a study of T cell changes during pregnancy in multiple sclerosis. Sequenced by immunoSEQ multiplex PCR; TCRdb stores in-frame clones only, minus some. The sample records 60,000 or so clones, 80% to 90% being singletons. The specimen was peripheral blood, collected in the first trimester of pregnancy. The receptors shown here come from a female donor in good health, enrolled as a control in a pregnancy study.

The chain combines TRBV4-3 with TRBJ2-2; TRBD1 matches 9 bases. V trimming: 2 bases; J trimming: 6 bases; junction bases outside the gene matches: 10. Germline lookup yields CDR1 LGHNA and CDR2 YSLEER. The CDR3 runs 17 residues. CDR3 sequence (DNA): TGCGCCAGCAGCCAACTTTTGAGGGACAGGGATCCCGGGGAGCTGTTTTTT. Amino acid sequence: CASSQLLRDRDPGELFF.

This chain joins TRBV9 and TRBJ2-7; TRBD1 agrees at 7 bases. The CDR3 runs to 15 residues. Germline V lookup: CDR1 SGDLS, CDR2 YYNGEE. With 3 bases clipped from V and 0 bases from J, the junction kept 6 bases outside the gene matches. DNA for the CDR3: TGTGCCAGCAGCGAGGGGGACAGTTCCTCCTACGAGCAGTACTTC. Translation gives CASSEGDSSSYEQYF.

V usage is TRBV28 and J usage is TRBJ1-2, with TRBD1 identical over 9 bases. Germline lookup yields CDR1 MDHEN and CDR2 SYDVKM. V gave up 10 bases and J gave up 8 bases; unmatched junction bases: 20. The CDR3 spans 16 residues. CDR3 DNA sequence: TGTGCCACCCGGGCGGTAGACAGGGGGGGATTTAGGGGCTACACCTTC. This gives the protein CATRAVDRGGFRGYTF.

This CDR3 is CAVDRGVANEKLFF. CDR3 DNA sequence: TGCGCCGTTGACAGGGGCGTCGCTAATGAAAAACTGTTTTTT. This chain joins TRBV10-1 and TRBJ1-4; TRBD1 agrees at 8 bases. V gave up 11 bases and J gave up 3 bases; unmatched junction bases: 8. The germline CDR1 and CDR2 sequences are WNHNN and SYGVQD (reference sequence). The CDR3 consists of 14 residues.

This rearrangement joins TRBV5-6 to TRBJ1-2, with 7 positions matching TRBD1. Losses at the gene ends were 4 bases for V and 5 bases for J; bases not matched to a gene: 11. The CDR3 is made up of 15 amino acids. Per germline, CDR1 SGHDT and CDR2 YYEEEE. Here the CDR3 DNA reads TGTGCCAGCAGCAACAGACAGGGAGTATTATATGGCTACACCTTC. It encodes CASSNRQGVLYGYTF.

This clone has just a few counts. The J gene is TRBJ1-1, the V gene TRBV30; D remains ambiguous. There are 13 residues in the CDR3. Germline V gene data show CDR1 as GTSNPN and CDR2 as SVGIG (reference sequence). V dropped 0 bases and J dropped 11 bases, with 16 bases sitting between them. In DNA, the CDR3 is TGTGCCTGGAGTGTACTCCCAGCCGGGGTCGCTTTCTTT. Its protein is CAWSVLPAGVAFF.

This chain uses TRBV6-6 with TRBJ2-1, with a possible D match to TRBD1 (5 bases). Germline V lookup: CDR1 MNHNY, CDR2 SVGAGI (reference sequence). V lost 4 bases and J lost 5, with 12 bases in between. This CDR3 is 14 amino acids long. The CDR3 region is CASSSWQGHNEQFF. The CDR3 DNA is TGTGCCAGCAGTTCCTGGCAGGGCCACAATGAGCAGTTCTTC.

DNA for the CDR3: TGTGCCAGCAGTGAACGACAGGATGATAGCAATCAGCCCCAGCATTTT. Translating gives CASSERQDDSNQPQHF. The rearrangement uses TRBV2 and TRBJ1-5, with D perhaps TRBD1 (6 bases). CDR3 length equals 16 residues. V lost 2 bases, J lost 0 bases, and 11 bases lay in between. The germline V gene has CDR1 SNHLY and CDR2 FYNNEI.

This chain uses TRBV5-1 with TRBJ1-6; 7 bases line up with TRBD1. This CDR3 comprises 20 residues. V shed 4 bases and J 2 bases; nucleotides not matched to a gene: 18. Germline V gene sequence: CDR1 SGHRS, CDR2 YFSETQ. The CDR3 spells CASSPRIRRGQGAYNSPLHF. The CDR3 coding sequence is TGCGCCAGCAGCCCGAGAATCCGGCGAGGCCAGGGGGCCTATAATTCACCCCTCCACTTT.

The V and J genes are TRBV7-9 and TRBJ1-5, with D tentatively TRBD1 (5 bases). Germline CDR1 is SEHNR and CDR2 is FQNEAQ (reference sequence). Trimming took off 2 bases at V and 6 bases at J, with 17 bases between the two ends. This CDR3 spans 16 amino acids. The CDR3 region has the DNA TGTGCCAGCAGCTTAACCTCCAGGGATTCGGGTCAGCCCCAGCATTTT. Amino acid sequence: CASSLTSRDSGQPQHF.

V and J are TRBV4-2 and TRBJ2-3; D not resolved. V was pared by 1 base and J by 0 bases, with 11 bases between. The CDR3 totals 16 residues. The germline V gene has CDR1 LGHNA and CDR2 YNFKEQ. CDR3 region: CASSQVSTFSTDTQYF. The CDR3 DNA reads TGTGCCAGCAGCCAAGTATCGACATTTAGCACAGATACGCAGTATTTT.

The chain's CDR3 is CASKGQGSNYGYTF. In DNA, the CDR3 is TGTGCCAGCAAGGGCCAGGGCTCTAACTATGGCTACACCTTC. V usage is TRBV6-1 and J usage is TRBJ1-2, with D perhaps matching TRBD1 (5 bases). Germline CDR1 reads MNHNS; CDR2 reads SASEGT. Between the trimmed V and J ends, which lost 7 bases and 0 bases, there was a span of 12 bases. The CDR3 covers 14 residues.

The V gene is TRBV6-1, the J gene TRBJ1-1; D is ambiguous. V was clipped by 8 bases and J by 3 bases, with 7 bases between them. This CDR3 contains 11 residues. The germline V gene encodes CDR1 MNHNS and CDR2 SASEGT. The CDR3 bases are TGTGCCAGCCAATGGCACACTGAAGCTTTCTTT. This gives the protein CASQWHTEAFF.

J is TRBJ2-3 and V is TRBV30, with a weak D call TRBD2 (7 bases). CDR3 length equals 17 residues. Germline V CDR1 and CDR2: GTSNPN, SVGIG (reference sequence). The V and J ends lost 0 bases and 1 base respectively, with 17 bases between them. The CDR3 loop is CAWSVSWGGRGTDTQYF. In nucleotides, the CDR3 is TGTGCCTGGAGTGTAAGTTGGGGGGGCCGGGGCACAGATACGCAGTATTTT.

The V and J genes are TRBV14 and TRBJ2-1; 11 nucleotides align to TRBD2. Germline CDR1 is SGHDN and CDR2 is FVKESK. After removal of 1 base from V and 8 bases from J, the junction contained 4 bases not matched to a gene. This CDR3 contains 15 residues. The chain's CDR3 is CASSQVAGGPHEQFF. The CDR3 DNA reads as TGTGCCAGCAGCCAAGTAGCGGGGGGGCCCCATGAGCAGTTCTTC.

This rearrangement joins TRBV30 to TRBJ2-5, with 11 bases that match TRBD2. V lost 8 bases, J lost 0 bases, and 5 bases stayed unmatched. In germline, CDR1 is GTSNPN, CDR2 SVGIG (reference sequence). The CDR3 length is 14 residues. In DNA form, the CDR3 reads TGTGCCGGAGGACTAGCGGGCTACCAAGAGACCCAGTACTTC. Amino acids: CAGGLAGYQETQYF.

V usage is TRBV5-4 and J usage is TRBJ2-7, with TRBD1 matching 10 bases. The CDR3 loop spans 15 amino acids. V lost 4 bases, J lost 2 bases, and 6 bases stayed unmatched. CDR1 SGHNT and CDR2 YYREEE come from the germline V gene (reference sequence). The CDR3 region is CASSQAGTGAYEQYF. CDR3 DNA sequence: TGTGCCAGCAGCCAGGCCGGGACAGGGGCCTACGAGCAGTACTTC. The full variable domain, its missing parts supplied by reference TRBV5-4 and TRBJ2-7, is ETGVTQSPTHLIKTRGQQVTLRCSSQSGHNTVSWYQQALGQGPQFIFQYYREEENGRGNFPPRFSGLQFPNYSSELNVNALELDDSALYLCASSQAGTGAYEQYFGPGTRLTVT.